This T cell receptor (beta chain) was captured by sequencing in a study of blood T cell repertoires in COVID-19. As for the study in general: Sites in the United States, Italy and Spain provided acute and convalescent COVID-19 samples. The analysed material was cDNA or gDNA that came from T cells, B-cell-depleted T cells, or PBMCs.

Sequencing used immunoSEQ multiplex PCR; TCRdb keeps in-frame clones, though not all of them. The sample has roughly 250,000 clones, approximately 85% seen once. Participant age was roughly 18 to 100 years, and participants resided in about 25 US areas. V was clipped by 4 bases and J by 5 bases; unmatched bases: 0. The CDR3 is 13 residues long. The rearrangement joins TRBV12-3 or TRBV12-4 to TRBJ1-5; the match to TRBD1 covers 9 bases. The receptor was isolated from a woman in her 30s who had recovered from COVID-19. Sequenced material: PBMCs or T cells enriched from blood (not recorded which). CDR3 sequence: CASSWDRDQPQHF. CDR3 nucleotide sequence: TGTGCCAGCAGTTGGGACAGGGATCAGCCCCAGCATTTT.